The 2 T cell receptor beta chains given below trace back to one sample, sequenced in a study of tumor-infiltrating lymphocytes in oesophageal squamous cell carcinoma. TCRdb fed the PCR reads into MiXCR, producing one record per CDR3 protein. Of under 15,000 distinct CDR3 sequences detected, 50% to 65% appear once; the ten largest clones hold approximately 30%. The sample comprised esophageal tumor tissue. Receptors were obtained from a female donor with esophageal squamous cell carcinoma.

CDR3: CASSLGDRGQPYGYTF. CDR3 in DNA: TGTGCCAGCAGCTTAGGCGACAGGGGGCAGCCATATGGCTACACCTTC. The V gene is TRBV7-6, the J gene TRBJ1-2; the match to TRBD1 covers 10 bases. Losses at the gene ends were 1 base for V and 5 bases for J; bases not matched to a gene: 7. The CDR3 extends over 16 amino acids. Germline V gene data show CDR1 as SGHVS and CDR2 as FNYEAQ.

The chain employs TRBV6-1 and TRBJ2-5; 7 nucleotides align to TRBD2. The better agreement between TRBJ2-1 and the DNA end casts doubt on the J call. Germline V CDR1 and CDR2: MNHNS, SASEGT. The CDR3 spans 16 residues. CDR3 region: CASSVGWTGGTYEQFF. DNA of the CDR3: TGTGCCAGCAGCGTTGGGTGGACCGGGGGGACTTACGAGCAGTTCTTC.